The present entry profiles one TCR beta chain with its context. CDR3 length equals 14 residues. V was trimmed by 0 bases and J by 5 bases, leaving 10 bases between them. CDR1 and CDR2 (germline): SGHTA, FQGNSA. The data derive from a study of shared clonotypes between healthy human individuals. Here immunoSEQ multiplex PCR was the method, and the copy in TCRdb shows in-frame clones only, minus some. The profile shows about half a million clones, about 72% of them singletons. Specimen: PBMCs. The receptor comes from a woman in her forties in good health. Some clones in this sample may be carry-over from other donors' samples. The chain combines TRBV7-2 with TRBJ2-5, with D uncertain. CDR3 region: CASSLASVWETQYF. The CDR3 coding sequence is TGTGCCAGCAGCTTAGCCTCGGTGTGGGAGACCCAGTACTTC.